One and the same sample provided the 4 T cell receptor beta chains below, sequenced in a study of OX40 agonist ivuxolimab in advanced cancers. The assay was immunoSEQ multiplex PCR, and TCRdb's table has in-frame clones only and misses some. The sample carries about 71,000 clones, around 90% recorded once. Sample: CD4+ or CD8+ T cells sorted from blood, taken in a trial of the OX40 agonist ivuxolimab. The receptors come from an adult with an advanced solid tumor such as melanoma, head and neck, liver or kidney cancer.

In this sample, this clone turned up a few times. The CDR3 DNA is TGTGCCAGCAGTCCCAACACTGAAGCTTTCTTT. It specifies CASSPNTEAFF. The chain recombines TRBV6-6 with TRBJ1-1; D ambiguous. Trimming took off 5 bases at V and 2 bases at J, with 3 bases between the two ends. The CDR3 is 11 residues long. Germline V gives CDR1 MNHNY, CDR2 SVGAGI (reference sequence).

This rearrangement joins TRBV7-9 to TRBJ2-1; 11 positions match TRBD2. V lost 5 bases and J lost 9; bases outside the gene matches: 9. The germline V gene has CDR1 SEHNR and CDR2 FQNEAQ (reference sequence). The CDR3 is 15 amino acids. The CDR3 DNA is TGTGCCAGCAGCGTTAGCGGGAGGGCCGCGGGTGAGCAGTTCTTC. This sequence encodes CASSVSGRAAGEQFF.

In nucleotides, the CDR3 is TGTGCCAGCAGCTTGGATGCGGGAGGGAGGTCAGATACGCAGTATTTT. It encodes CASSLDAGGRSDTQYF. The J gene is TRBJ2-3, the V gene TRBV11-2; 9 bases agree with TRBD2. Germline CDR1 reads SGHAT; CDR2 reads FQNNGV. V lost 3 bases and J lost 4; bases outside the gene matches: 8. The CDR3 runs to 16 residues. Looking up the rest from reference TRBV11-2 and TRBJ2-3 gives the full variable domain: EAGVAQSPRYKIIEKRQSVAFWCNPISGHATLYWYQQILGQGPKLLIQFQNNGVVDDSQLPKDRFSAERLKGVDSTLKIQPAKLEDSAVYLCASSLDAGGRSDTQYFGPGTRLTVL.

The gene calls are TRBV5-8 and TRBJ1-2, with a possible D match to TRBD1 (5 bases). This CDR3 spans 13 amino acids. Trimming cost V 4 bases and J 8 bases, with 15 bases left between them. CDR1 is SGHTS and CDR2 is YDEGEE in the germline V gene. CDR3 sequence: CASSPTDYLGYTF. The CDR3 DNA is TGTGCCAGCAGCCCGACAGATTACCTAGGCTACACCTTC.